The sequence of this T cell receptor beta chain was determined in a study of response to subunit inactivated influenza vaccine. Study observations and caveats: New T cells are recruited in small numbers by each seasonal influenza vaccination, according to the authors' suggestion.

TCRdb reanalysed the RT-PCR reads using MiXCR and keeps one entry per CDR3 protein. The sample gives just over 300,000 distinct CDR3 sequences, roughly 20% of which show up once; 10% is in the top ten. Regarding this clonotype: Its cognate antigen is unknown.

The input for sequencing was PBMCs from blood, taken about 20 months after vaccination. This receptor was taken from a man aged 50 to 75 who received an inactivated influenza vaccine.

CDR3 DNA sequence: TGTGCCATCAGTGAGTCCACAGGGACCCAGTACTTC. Protein: CAISESTGTQYF. The chain recombines TRBV10-3 with TRBJ2-5, with D maybe TRBD1 (5 bases). The ends were cut back, 0 bases at V and 7 bases at J, with 6 bases in the middle. The germline CDR1 and CDR2 sequences are ENHRY and SYGVKD. The CDR3 has 12 amino acids.